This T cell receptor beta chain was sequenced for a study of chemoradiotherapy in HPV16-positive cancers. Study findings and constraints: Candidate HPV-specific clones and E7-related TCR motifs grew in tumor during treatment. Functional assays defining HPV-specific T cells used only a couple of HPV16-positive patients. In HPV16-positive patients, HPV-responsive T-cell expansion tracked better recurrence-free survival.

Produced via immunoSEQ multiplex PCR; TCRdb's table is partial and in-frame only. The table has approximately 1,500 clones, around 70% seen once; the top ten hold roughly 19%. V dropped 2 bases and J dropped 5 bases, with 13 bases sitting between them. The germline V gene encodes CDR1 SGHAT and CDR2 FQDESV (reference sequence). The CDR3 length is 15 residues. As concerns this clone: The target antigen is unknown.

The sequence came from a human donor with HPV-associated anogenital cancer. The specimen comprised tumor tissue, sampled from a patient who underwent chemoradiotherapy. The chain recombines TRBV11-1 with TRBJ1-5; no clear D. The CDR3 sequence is CASSLSEGGHQPQHF. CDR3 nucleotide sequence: TGTGCCAGCAGCTTATCCGAGGGAGGCCATCAGCCCCAGCATTTT.